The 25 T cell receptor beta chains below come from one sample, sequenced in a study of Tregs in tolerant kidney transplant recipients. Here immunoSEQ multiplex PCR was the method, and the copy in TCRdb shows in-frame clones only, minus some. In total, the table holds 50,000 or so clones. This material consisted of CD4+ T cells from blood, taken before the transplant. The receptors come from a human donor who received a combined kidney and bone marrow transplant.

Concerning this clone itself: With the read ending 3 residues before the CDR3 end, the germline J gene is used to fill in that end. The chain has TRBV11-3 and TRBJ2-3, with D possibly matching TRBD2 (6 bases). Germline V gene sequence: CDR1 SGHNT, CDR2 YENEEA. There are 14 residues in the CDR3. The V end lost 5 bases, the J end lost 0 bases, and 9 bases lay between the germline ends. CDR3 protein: CASSELASTDTQYF. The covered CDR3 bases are TGTGCCAGCAGCGAACTAGCCAGCACAGATACG.

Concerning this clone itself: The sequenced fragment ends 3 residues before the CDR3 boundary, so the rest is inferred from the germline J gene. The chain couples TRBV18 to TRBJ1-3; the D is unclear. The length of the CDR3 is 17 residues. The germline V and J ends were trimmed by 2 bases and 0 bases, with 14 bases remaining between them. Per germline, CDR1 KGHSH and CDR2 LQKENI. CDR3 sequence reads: CASSPVPSGLSGNTIYF. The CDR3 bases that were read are TGTGCCAGCTCACCAGTCCCATCAGGCCTCTCTGGAAACACC.

CDR3 bases read: TGTGCCAGTAGTATAGACCCCAGGGGGCATGGC. Translation gives CASSIDPRGHG. The complete CDR3 sequence is CASSIDPRGHGYTF. The chain uses TRBV19 and TRBJ1-2; TRBD1 matches at 8 bases. From the germline J gene comes the end of the CDR3, since the read stops 3 residues before it. J was trimmed by 6 bases and V by 0 bases; bases with no gene match: 3. This CDR3 region has 14 residues. Germline V gene data show CDR1 as LNHDA and CDR2 as SQIVND (reference sequence).

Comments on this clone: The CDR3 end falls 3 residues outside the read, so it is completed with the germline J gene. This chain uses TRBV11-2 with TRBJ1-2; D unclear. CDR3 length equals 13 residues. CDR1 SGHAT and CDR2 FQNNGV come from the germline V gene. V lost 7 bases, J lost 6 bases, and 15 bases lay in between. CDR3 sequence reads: CASTRRHSDGYTF. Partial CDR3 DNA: TGTGCCAGCACCCGGCGGCATTCGGATGGC.

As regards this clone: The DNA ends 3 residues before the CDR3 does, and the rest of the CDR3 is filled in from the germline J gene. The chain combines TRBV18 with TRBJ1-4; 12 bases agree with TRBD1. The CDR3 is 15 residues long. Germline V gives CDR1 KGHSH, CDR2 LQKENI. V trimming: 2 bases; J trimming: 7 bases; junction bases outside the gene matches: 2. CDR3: CASSPGTGGGEKLFF. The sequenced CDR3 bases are TGTGCCAGCTCACCAGGGACAGGGGGCGGTGAAAAA. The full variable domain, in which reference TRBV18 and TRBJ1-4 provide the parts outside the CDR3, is NAGVMQNPRHLVRRRGQEARLRCSPMKGHSHVYWYRQLPEEGLKFMVYLQKENIIDESGMPKERFSAEFPKEGPSILRIQQVVRGDSAAYFCASSPGTGGGEKLFFGSGTQLSVL.

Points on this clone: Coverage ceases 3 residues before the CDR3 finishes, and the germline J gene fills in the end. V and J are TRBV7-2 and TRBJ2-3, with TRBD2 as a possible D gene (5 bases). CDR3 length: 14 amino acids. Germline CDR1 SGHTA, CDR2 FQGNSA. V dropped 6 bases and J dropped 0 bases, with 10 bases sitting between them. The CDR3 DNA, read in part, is TGTGCCAGCAGGCTGGGCGGGAGCACAGATACG. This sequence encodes CASRLGGSTDT. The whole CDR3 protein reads CASRLGGSTDTQYF.

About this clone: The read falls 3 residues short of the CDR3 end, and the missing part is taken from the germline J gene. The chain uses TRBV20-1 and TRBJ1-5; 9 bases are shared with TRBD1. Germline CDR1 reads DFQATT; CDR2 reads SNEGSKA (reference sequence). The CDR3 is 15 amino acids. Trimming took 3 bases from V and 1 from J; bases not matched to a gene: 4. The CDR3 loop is CSARVGTGSNQPQHF. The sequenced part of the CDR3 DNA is TGCAGTGCTAGGGTTGGGACAGGGAGCAATCAGCCC.

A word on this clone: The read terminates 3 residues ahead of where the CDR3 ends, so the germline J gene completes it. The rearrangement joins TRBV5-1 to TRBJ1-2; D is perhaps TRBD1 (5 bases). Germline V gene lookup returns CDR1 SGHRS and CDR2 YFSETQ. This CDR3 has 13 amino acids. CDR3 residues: CASSSWAGDGYTF. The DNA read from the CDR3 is TGCGCCAGCAGCTCCTGGGCGGGGGACGGC.

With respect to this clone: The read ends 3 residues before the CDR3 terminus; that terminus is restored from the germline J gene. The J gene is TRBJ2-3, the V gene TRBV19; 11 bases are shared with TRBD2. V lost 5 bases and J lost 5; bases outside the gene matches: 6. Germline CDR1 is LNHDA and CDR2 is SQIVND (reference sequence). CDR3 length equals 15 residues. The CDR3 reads CASSYSGGALDTQYF. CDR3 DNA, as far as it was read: TGTGCCAGTAGTTATAGCGGGGGGGCCCTAGATACG.

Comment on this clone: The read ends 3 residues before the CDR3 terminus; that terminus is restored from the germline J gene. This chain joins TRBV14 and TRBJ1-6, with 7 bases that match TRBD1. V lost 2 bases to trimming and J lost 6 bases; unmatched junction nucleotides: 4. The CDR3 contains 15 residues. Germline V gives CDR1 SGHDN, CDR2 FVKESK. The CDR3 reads CASSQSGTANSPLHF. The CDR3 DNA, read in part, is TGTGCCAGCAGCCAATCCGGGACAGCTAATTCACCC.

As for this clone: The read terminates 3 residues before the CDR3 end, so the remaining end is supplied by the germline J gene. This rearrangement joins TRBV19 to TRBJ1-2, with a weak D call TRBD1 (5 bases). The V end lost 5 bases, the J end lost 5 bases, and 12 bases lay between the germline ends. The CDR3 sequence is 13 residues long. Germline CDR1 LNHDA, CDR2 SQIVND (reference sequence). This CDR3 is CASSPRDRYGYTF. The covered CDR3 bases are TGTGCCAGTAGTCCCCGTGACAGATATGGC.

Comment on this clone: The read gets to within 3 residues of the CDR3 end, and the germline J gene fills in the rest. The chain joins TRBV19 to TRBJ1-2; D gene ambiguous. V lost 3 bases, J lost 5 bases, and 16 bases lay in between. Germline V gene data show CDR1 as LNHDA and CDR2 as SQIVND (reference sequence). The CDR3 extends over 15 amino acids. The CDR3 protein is CASSIQSSLKYGYTF. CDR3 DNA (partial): TGTGCCAGTAGTATCCAGTCGAGTCTCAAATATGGC.

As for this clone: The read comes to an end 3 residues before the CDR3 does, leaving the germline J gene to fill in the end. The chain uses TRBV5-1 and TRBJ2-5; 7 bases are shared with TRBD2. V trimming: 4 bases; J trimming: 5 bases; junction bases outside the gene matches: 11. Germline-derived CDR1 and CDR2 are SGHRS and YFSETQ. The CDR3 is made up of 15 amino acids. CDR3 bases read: TGCGCCAGCAGCCCAACAGACCCAGCGGGGGAGACC. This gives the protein CASSPTDPAGET. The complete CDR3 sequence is CASSPTDPAGETQYF.

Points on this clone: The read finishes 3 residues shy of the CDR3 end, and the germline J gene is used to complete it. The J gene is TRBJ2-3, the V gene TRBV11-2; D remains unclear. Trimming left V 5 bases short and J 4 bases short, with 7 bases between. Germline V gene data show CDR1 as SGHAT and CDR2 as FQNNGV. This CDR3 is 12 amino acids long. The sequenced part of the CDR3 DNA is TGTGCCAGCAGCAGAGAGGCAGATACG. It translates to CASSREADT. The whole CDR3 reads CASSREADTQYF.

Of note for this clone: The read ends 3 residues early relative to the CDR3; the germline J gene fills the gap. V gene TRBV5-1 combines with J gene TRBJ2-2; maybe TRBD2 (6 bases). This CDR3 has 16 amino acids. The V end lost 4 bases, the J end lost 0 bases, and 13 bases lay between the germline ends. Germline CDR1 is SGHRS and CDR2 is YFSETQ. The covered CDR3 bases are TGCGCCAGCAGCCCGCGGGACTTCGCGAACACCGGGGAG. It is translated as CASSPRDFANTGE. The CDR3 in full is CASSPRDFANTGELFF.

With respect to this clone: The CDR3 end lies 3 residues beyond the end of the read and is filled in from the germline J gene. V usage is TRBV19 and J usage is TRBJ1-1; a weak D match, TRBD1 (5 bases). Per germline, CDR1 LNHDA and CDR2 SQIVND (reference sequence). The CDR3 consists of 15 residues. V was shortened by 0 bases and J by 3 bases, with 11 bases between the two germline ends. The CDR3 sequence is CASSIEGREDTEAFF. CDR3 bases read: TGTGCCAGTAGTATAGAAGGCAGGGAAGACACTGAA.

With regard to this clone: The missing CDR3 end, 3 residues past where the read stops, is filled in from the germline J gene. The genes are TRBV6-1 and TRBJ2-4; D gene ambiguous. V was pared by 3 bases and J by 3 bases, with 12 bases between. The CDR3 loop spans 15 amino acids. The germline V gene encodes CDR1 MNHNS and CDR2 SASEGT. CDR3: CASSDGRARKNIQYF. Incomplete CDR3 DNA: TGTGCCAGCAGTGACGGAAGGGCTCGCAAAAACATT.

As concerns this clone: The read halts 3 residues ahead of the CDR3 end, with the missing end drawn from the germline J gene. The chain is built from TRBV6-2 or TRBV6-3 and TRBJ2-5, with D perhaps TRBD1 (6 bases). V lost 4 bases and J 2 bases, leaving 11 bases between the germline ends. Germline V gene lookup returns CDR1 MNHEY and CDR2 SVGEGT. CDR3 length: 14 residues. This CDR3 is CASSWRTGQETQYF. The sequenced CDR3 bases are TGTGCCAGCAGTTGGCGAACAGGGCAAGAGACC.

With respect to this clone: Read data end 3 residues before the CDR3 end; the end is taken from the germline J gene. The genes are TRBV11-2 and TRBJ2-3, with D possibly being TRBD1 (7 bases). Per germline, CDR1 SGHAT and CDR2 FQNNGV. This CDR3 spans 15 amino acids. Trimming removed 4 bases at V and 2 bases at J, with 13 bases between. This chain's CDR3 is CASSSTGRFTDTQYF. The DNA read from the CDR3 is TGTGCCAGCAGCTCGACAGGGAGGTTCACAGATACG. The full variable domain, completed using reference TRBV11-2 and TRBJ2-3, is EAGVAQSPRYKIIEKRQSVAFWCNPISGHATLYWYQQILGQGPKLLIQFQNNGVVDDSQLPKDRFSAERLKGVDSTLKIQPAKLEDSAVYLCASSSTGRFTDTQYFGPGTRLTVL.

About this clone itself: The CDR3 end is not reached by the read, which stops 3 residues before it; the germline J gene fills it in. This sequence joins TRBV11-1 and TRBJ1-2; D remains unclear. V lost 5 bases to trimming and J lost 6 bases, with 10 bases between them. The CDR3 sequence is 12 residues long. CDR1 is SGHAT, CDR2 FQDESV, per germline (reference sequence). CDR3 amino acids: CASSPTGDGYTF. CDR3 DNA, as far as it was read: TGTGCCAGCAGCCCCACTGGTGATGGC.

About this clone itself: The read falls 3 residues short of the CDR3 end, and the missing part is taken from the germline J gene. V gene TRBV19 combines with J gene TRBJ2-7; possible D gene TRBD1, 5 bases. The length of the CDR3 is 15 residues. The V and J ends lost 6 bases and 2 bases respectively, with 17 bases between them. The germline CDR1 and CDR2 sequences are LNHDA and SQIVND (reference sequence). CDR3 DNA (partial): TGTGCCAGTAGCCGAACACAGGCAAAACCCTACGAG. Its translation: CASSRTQAKPYE. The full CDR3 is CASSRTQAKPYEQYF.

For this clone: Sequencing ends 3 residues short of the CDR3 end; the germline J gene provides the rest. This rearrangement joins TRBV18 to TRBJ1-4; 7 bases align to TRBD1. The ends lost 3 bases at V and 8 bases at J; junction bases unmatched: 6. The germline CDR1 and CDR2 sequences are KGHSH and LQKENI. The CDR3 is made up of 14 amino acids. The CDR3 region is CASSPGTVSEKLFF. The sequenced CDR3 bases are TGTGCCAGCTCACCTGGGACAGTTAGCGAAAAA.

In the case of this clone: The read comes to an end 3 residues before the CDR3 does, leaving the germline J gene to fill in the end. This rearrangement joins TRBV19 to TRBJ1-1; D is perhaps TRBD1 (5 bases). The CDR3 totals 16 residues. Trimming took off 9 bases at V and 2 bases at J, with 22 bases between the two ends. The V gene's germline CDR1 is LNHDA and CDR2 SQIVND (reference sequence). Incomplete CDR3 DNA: TGTGCCAGCGCCGAGACGAGCGGGGCGAGCAACACTGAA. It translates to CASAETSGASNTE. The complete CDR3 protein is CASAETSGASNTEAFF.

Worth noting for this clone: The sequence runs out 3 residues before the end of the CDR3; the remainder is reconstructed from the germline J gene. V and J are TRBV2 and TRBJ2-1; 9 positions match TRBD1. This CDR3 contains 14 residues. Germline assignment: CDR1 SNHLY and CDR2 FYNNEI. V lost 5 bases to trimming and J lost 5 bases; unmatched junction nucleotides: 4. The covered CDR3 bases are TGTGCCAGCAGTCGGGACAGGGTGAACAATGAG. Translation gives CASSRDRVNNE. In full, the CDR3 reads CASSRDRVNNEQFF. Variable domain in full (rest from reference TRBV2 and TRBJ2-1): EPEVTQTPSHQVTQMGQEVILRCVPISNHLYFYWYRQILGQKVEFLVSFYNNEISEKSEIFDDQFSVERPDGSNFTLKIRSTKLEDSAMYFCASSRDRVNNEQFFGPGTRLTVL.

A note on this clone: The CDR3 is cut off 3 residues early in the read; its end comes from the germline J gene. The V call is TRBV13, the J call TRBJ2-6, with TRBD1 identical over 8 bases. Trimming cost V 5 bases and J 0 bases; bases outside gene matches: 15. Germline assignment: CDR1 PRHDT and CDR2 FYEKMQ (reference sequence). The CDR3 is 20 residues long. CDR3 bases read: TGTGCCAGCAGCCCAAGAACCCCCGGGACAGGCTCCTCTGGGGCCAACGTC. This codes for CASSPRTPGTGSSGANV. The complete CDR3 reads CASSPRTPGTGSSGANVLTF.